This entry features one T cell receptor beta chain sequence. The length of the CDR3 is 14 residues. Germline V gene data show CDR1 as MGHDK and CDR2 as SYGVNS. Trimming cost V 1 base and J 1 base, with 8 bases left between them. Both 60 Vbeta primers and 13 Jbeta primers went into the PCR. Profiled with immunoSEQ multiplex PCR; TCRdb holds only in-frame clones, not every one. The sample lists hundreds of thousands of clones; around nine tenths were seen once. This sample is drawn from a study of cytomegalovirus exposure and HLA in healthy donors. The rearrangement links TRBV25-1 to TRBJ2-7; a possible D gene is TRBD2 (5 bases). Material for sequencing was PBMCs. The sequence was collected from a woman aged 18-29 years in good health and CMV-seronegative. In DNA, the CDR3 is TGTGCCAGCAGTGAATTCGGGGAGTCCTACGAGCAGTACTTC. This gives the protein CASSEFGESYEQYF.